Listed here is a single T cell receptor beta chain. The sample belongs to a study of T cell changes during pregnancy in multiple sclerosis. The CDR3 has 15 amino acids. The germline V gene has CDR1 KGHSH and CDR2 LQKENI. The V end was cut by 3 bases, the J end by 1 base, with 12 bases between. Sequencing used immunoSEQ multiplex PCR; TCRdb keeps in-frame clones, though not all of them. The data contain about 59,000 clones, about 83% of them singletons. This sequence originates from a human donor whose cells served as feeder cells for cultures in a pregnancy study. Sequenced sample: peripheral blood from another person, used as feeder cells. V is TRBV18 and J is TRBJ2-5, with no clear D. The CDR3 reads CASSPPGLSQETQYF. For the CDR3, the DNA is TGTGCCAGCTCACCCCCCGGCCTAAGCCAAGAGACCCAGTACTTC.